This TCR beta chain was identified during a study of cytomegalovirus exposure and HLA in healthy donors. Study-wide results and caveats: Relative to the approximately 630-donor mean, N-insertions were reportedly fewer in an Asian-associated ancestry cluster in a later analysis. Associated with cytomegalovirus, according to the listing, were 150 to 200 TCR beta chains.

This CDR3 comprises 15 residues. V was shortened by 4 bases and J by 5 bases, with 14 bases between the two germline ends. Germline values: CDR1 MDHEN, CDR2 SYDVKM. A remark on this clone: Its antigen is undetermined.

Use of 60 Vbeta and 13 Jbeta primers characterized the PCR. Sequencing used immunoSEQ multiplex PCR; TCRdb keeps in-frame clones, though not all of them. The top ten clones hold 7.7% of a sample with under 200,000 clones, approximately 71% of them seen once. This TCR was sampled from a woman in her 40s in good health and CMV-seropositive. The chain uses TRBV28 and TRBJ2-2; D possibly corresponds to TRBD2 (5 bases). What was sequenced was PBMCs. CDR3: CASSYGLGRTGELFF. The CDR3 DNA reads as TGTGCCAGCAGTTACGGACTTGGACGTACCGGGGAGCTGTTTTTT.